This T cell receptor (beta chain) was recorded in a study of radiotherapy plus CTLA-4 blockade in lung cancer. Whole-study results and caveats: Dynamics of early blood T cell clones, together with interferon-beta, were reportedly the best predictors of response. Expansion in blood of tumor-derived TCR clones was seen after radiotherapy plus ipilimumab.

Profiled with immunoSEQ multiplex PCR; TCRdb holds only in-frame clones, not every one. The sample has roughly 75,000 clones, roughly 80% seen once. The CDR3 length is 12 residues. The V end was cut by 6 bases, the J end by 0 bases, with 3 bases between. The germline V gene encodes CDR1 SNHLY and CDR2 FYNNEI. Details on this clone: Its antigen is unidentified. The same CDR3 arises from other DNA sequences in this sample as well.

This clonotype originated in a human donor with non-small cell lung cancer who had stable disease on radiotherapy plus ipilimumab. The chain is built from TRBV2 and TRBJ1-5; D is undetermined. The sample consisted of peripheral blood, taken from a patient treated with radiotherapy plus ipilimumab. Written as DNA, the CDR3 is TGTGCCAGCAGGCATAGCAATCAGCCCCAGCATTTT. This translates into CASRHSNQPQHF.